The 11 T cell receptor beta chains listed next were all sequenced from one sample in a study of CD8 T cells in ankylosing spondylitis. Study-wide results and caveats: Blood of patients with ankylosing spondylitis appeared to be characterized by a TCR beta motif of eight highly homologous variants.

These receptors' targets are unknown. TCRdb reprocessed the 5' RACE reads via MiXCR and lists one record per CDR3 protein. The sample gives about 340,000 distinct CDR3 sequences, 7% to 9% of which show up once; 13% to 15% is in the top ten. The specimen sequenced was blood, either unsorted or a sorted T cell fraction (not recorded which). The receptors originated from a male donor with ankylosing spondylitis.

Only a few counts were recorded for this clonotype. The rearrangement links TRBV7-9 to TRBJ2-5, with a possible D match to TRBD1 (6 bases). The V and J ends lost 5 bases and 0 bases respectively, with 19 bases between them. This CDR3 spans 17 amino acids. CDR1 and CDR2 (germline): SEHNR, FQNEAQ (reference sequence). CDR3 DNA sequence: TGTGCCAGCAGCACTAATACAGGGTTTTTGTACCAAGAGACCCAGTACTTC. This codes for CASSTNTGFLYQETQYF.

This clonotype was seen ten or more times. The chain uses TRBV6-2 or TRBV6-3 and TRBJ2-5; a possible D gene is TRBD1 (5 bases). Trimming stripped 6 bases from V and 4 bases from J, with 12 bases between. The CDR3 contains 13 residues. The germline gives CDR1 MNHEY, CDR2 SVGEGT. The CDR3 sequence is CASSSGRGETQYF. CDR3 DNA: TGTGCCAGCAGCTCAGGGCGTGGAGAGACCCAGTACTTC.

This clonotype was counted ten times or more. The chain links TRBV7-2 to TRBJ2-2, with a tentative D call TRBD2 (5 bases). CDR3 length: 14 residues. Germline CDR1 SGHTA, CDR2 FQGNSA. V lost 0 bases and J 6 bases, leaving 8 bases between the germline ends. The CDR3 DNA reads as TGTGCCAGCAGCTTAGCGCTAGCAGCCGGGGAGCTGTTTTTT. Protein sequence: CASSLALAAGELFF.

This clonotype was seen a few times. The CDR3 reads CASSPGQEVSGYTF. The CDR3 region has the DNA TGTGCCAGCAGTCCGGGACAGGAGGTGTCTGGCTACACCTTC. The genes are TRBV12-3 or TRBV12-4 and TRBJ1-2; 8 positions match TRBD1. V dropped 5 bases and J dropped 7; count of bases not matched to a gene: 9. CDR3 length: 14 residues.

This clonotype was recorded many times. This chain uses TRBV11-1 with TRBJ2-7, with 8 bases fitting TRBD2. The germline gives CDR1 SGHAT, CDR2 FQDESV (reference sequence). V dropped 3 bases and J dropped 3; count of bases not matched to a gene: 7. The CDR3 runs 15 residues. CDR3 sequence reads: CASSFSGRGIYEQYF. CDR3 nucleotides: TGTGCCAGCAGCTTTTCCGGGAGGGGCATCTACGAGCAGTACTTC.

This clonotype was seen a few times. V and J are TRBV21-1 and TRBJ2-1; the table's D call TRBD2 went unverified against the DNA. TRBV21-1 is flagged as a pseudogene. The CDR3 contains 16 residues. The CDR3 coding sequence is TGTGCCAGCAGCAATACGGGACTAGCTCCCTACAATGAGCAGTTCTTC. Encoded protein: CASSNTGLAPYNEQFF.

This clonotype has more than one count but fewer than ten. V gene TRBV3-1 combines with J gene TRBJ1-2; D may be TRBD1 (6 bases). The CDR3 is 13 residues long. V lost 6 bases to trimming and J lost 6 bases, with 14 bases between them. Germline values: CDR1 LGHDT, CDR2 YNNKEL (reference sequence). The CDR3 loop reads CASRNLGQHGYTF. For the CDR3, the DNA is TGTGCCAGCAGGAACCTTGGACAGCATGGCTACACCTTC.

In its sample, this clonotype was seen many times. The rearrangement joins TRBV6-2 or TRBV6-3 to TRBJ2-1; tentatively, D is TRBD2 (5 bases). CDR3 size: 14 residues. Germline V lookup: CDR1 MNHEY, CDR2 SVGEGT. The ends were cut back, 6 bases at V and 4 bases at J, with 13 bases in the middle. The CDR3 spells CASRPRGDYNEQFF. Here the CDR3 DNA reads TGTGCCAGCAGACCTCGGGGAGATTACAATGAGCAGTTCTTC.

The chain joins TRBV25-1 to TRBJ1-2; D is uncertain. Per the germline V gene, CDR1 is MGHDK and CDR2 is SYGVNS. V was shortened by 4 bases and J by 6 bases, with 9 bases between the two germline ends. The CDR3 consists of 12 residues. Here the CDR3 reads CASSGYLDGYTF. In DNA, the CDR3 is TGTGCCAGCAGTGGATATTTAGATGGCTACACCTTC.

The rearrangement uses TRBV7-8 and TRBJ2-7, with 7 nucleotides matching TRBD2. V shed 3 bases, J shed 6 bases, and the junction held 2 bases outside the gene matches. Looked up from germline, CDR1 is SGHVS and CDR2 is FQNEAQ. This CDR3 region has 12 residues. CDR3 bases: TGTGCCAGCAGCTTTGGGGGGGGCGAGCAGTACTTC. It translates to CASSFGGGEQYF.

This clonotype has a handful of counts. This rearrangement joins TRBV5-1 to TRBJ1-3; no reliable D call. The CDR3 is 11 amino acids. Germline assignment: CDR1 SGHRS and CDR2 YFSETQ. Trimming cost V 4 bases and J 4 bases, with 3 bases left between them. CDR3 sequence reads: CASSEGNTIYF. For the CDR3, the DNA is TGCGCCAGCAGCGAAGGAAACACCATATATTTT.